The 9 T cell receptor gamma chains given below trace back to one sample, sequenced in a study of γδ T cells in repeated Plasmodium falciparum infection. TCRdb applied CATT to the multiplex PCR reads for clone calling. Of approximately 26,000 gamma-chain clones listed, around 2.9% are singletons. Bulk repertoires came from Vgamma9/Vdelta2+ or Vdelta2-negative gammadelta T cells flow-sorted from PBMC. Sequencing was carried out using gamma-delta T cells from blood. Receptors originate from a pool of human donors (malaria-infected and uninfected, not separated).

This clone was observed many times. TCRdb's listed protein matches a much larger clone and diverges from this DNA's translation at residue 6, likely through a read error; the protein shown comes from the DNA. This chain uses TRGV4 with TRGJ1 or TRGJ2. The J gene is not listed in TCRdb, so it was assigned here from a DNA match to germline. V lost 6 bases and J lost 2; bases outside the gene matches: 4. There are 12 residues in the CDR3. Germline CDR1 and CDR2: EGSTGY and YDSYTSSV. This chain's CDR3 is CATWPDYYKKLF. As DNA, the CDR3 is TGTGCCACCTGGCCCGATTATTATAAGAAACTCTTT.

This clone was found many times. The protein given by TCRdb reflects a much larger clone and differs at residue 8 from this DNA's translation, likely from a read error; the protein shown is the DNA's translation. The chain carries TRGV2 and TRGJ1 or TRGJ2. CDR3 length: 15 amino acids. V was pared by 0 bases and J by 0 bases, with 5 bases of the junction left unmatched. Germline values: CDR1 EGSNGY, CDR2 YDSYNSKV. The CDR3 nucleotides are TGTGCCACCTGGGACGGGCCCCAGAATTATTATAAGAAACTCTTT. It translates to CATWDGPQNYYKKLF.

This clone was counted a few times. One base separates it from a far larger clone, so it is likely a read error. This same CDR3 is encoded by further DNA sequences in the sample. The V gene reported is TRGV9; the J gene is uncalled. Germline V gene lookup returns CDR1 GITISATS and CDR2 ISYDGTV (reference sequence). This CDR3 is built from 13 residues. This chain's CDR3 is CALWEGFAYKKLF. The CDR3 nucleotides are TGTGCCTTGTGGGAGGGCTTTGCTTATAAGAAGCTCTTT.

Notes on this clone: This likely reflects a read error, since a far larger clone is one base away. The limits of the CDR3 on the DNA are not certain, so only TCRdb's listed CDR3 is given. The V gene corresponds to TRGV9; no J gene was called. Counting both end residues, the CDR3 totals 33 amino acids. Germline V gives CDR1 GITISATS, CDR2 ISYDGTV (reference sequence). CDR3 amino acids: CALWEVLLIGIRNSLAVEQHWLSQVSIGRIQHF.

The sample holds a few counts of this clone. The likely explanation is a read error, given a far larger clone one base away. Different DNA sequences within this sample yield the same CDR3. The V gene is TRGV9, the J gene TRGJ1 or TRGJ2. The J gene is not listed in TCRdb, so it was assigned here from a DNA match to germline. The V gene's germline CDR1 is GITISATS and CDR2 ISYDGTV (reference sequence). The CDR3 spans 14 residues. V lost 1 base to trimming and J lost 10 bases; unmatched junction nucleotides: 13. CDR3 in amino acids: CALWEVPHGDKKLF. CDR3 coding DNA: TGTGCCTTGTGGGAGGTCCCCCATGGGGACAAGAAACTCTTT.

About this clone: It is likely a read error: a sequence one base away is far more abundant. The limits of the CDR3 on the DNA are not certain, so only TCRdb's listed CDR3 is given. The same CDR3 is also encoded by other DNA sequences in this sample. CDR3 sequence reads: CALWEVQGAARNSLAVEQHLLSQVSIGRIQHF. With the J gene uncalled, the V gene is TRGV9. The CDR3 is 32 residues long, counting both termini. The germline gives CDR1 GITISATS, CDR2 ISYDGTV (reference sequence).

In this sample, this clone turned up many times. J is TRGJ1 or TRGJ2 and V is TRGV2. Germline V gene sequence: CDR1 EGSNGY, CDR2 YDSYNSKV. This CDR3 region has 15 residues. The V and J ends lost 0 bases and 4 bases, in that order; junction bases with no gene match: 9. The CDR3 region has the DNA TGTGCCACCTGGGACGGGCCTCGAGTGTATTATAAGAAACTCTTT. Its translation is CATWDGPRVYYKKLF.

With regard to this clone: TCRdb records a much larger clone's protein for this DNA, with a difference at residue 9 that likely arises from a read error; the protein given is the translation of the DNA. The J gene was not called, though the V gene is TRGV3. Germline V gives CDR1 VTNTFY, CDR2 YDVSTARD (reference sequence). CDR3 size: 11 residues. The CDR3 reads CATWGDYKRLF. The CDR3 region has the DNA TGTGCCACCTGGGGAGATTATAAGAGACTCTTT.

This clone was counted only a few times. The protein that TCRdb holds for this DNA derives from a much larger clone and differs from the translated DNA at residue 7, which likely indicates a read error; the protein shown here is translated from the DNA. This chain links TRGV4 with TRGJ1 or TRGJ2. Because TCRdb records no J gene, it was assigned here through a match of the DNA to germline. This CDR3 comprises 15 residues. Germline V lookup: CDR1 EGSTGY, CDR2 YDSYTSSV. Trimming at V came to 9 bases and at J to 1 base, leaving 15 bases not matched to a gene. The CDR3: CATLENPHNYYKKLF. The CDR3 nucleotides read TGTGCCACCCTCGAAAATCCACACAATTATTATAAGAAACTCTTT.